This T cell receptor beta chain is drawn from a study of blood T cell repertoires in COVID-19 (dated by TCRdb to about 2020). General notes on the study: Collaborator samples came from the United States, Italy and Spain and covered acute and convalescent phases of COVID-19. A freely available public database, intended as a resource for researchers studying the immune response to SARS-CoV-2, is where the repertoires were released. Where available, HLA class I and class II types were obtained from metadata supplied by the sample provider rather than from assay-based typing. Samples came from the ongoing ImmuneRACE study (first 160 participants) plus 1,254 subjects from 6 global collaborators. Nearly every sample came with metadata listing a de-identified subject ID, COVID-19 status, age in years and sex. The material from the prospective study consisted of cDNA or gDNA derived from T cells, B-cell-depleted T cells, or PBMCs. The dataset comprised deeply sampled blood TCRbeta repertoires from subjects exposed to, actively infected with, or recovered from COVID-19. Paper-wide results and their limitations: How much clinical and demographic metadata was included differed by source and by participant, and the metadata was provided uncurated.

From cysteine to phenylalanine, the CDR3 is 15 amino acids long. Just the 45-base CDR3 DNA is kept, in frame starting at base 1. Looking up the germline V gene (reference sequence) yields CDR1 LNHNV and CDR2 YYDKDF. The germline V and J ends show losses of 1 base and 5 bases respectively, and no gene match explains 4 bases of the junction. The immunoSEQ Assay, a bias-controlled multiplex PCR, was used to amplify TCRbeta CDR3 regions from genomic DNA. The original pipeline was this. The number of nucleated cells in each sample was estimated by amplification of reference gene primers within the assay. To quantify the absolute abundance of each unique TCRbeta CDR3 rearrangement, sequence reads were collapsed and filtered. For each sample, productive Simpson clonality was calculated as the square root of Simpson's diversity index across productive rearrangements. What TCRdb holds here is the immuneACCESS table cut down to in-frame rearrangements. Part of the clones is not present; checked against another copy, under half of the missing clones reflect an unresolved V gene, and the others are unexplained. D and trimming come from the DNA, and the V and J calls and clone size come from that table. Here the sample has roughly 250,000 clones; around 87% occur a single time. Roughly 7% of the sample belongs to the ten largest clones.

A second Seattle source provided samples from volunteer blood donors who had recovered from COVID-19. Each collaborating institution followed its own protocols to collect whole blood in K2EDTA tubes. For TCRbeta analysis, collaborators shipped samples as frozen whole blood, isolated PBMCs, or DNA extracted from either of those sample types. Of note for this clone: Its specific antigen is unknown. Nothing much larger sits one base from this clone, and base qualities are not available.

Sequenced: peripheral blood. Recombination connected TRBV15 to TRBJ2-1; TRBD1 lines up with 8 middle nucleotides. This receptor was obtained from a man aged 60 to 69 who had recovered from COVID-19. The CDR3 reads as follows: CATSRGGQGHNEQFF. In nucleotide form, the sequence is TGTGCCACCAGCAGAGGTGGACAGGGTCACAATGAGCAGTTCTTC.